Included here is one T cell receptor (beta chain) sequence, with context. RNA transcripts served as the template for amplifying TCR beta CDR3 regions. The HTBI primer set served for first-round RT-PCR of the TCR CDR3. MiXCR, run by TCRdb on the multiplex PCR reads, gives a single entry per CDR3 protein. The data hold some 510,000 distinct CDR3 sequences, with 46% observed a single time. These data belong to a study of T cells in Graves' hyperthyroidism and ophthalmopathy. CDR1 and CDR2 (germline): LNHDA, SQIVND (reference sequence). With 7 bases clipped from V and 2 bases from J, the junction kept 8 bases outside the gene matches. The CDR3 runs to 15 residues.

The sequenced sample was peripheral blood or thyroid tissue (not recorded which). This TCR came from a woman aged 18-29 years with Graves' hyperthyroidism. This rearrangement joins TRBV19 to TRBJ2-7, with TRBD1 identical over 10 bases. The CDR3 here is CASTQGQGDAYEQYF. CDR3 DNA sequence: TGTGCCAGTACCCAAGGACAGGGGGACGCCTACGAGCAGTACTTC.